The 16 T cell receptor beta chains reported below all come from one sample, sequenced in a study of blood T cell repertoires in COVID-19. The method was immunoSEQ multiplex PCR; TCRdb's version includes in-frame clones alone and lacks a portion of them. The sample lists 100,000 to 150,000 clones, around nine tenths seen once, with roughly a sixth in the top ten. Material: peripheral blood. The source of these receptors is a man aged 50 to 60 with active or convalescent COVID-19.

The CDR3 sequence: CASSVGQYLEQYF. CDR3 nucleotide sequence: TGTGCCAGCAGCGTGGGACAATACCTAGAGCAGTACTTC. The chain uses TRBV11-3 and TRBJ2-7; weak D call: TRBD1 (6 bases). The germline V gene has CDR1 SGHNT and CDR2 YENEEA. The CDR3 is made up of 13 amino acids. Deletions cut 5 bases from V and 7 bases from J, with 15 bases between.

The chain has TRBV11-3 and TRBJ2-3; maybe TRBD1 (6 bases). Trimming pared 2 bases from V and 6 bases from J, leaving 12 bases between. The length of the CDR3 is 14 residues. Germline V gene sequence: CDR1 SGHNT, CDR2 YENEEA. For the CDR3, the DNA is TGTGCCAGCAGCTTAACGGCAGGGGTTGATACGCAGTATTTT. Its translation: CASSLTAGVDTQYF.

The rearrangement links TRBV10-3 to TRBJ2-7; TRBD1 is a possible D gene (6 bases). The CDR3 totals 18 residues. V was clipped by 0 bases and J by 4 bases, with 22 bases between them. CDR1 is ENHRY, CDR2 SYGVKD, per germline. CDR3 sequence (DNA): TGTGCCATCAGTGAGTCTAGTTTGCTCAGGGGAACCCCTTACGAGCAGTACTTC. Translating gives CAISESSLLRGTPYEQYF.

This chain joins TRBV5-4 and TRBJ2-1, with 8 positions matching TRBD2. The CDR3 sequence is 15 residues long. V was pared by 2 bases and J by 2 bases, with 3 bases of the junction left unmatched. Germline assignment: CDR1 SGHNT and CDR2 YYREEE (reference sequence). The DNA of the CDR3 is TGTGCCAGCAGCTTCTACGGGGGGGCCTACAATGAGCAGTTCTTC. It translates to CASSFYGGAYNEQFF.

The chain employs TRBV5-5 and TRBJ2-3; the match to TRBD2 covers 8 bases. J lost 7 bases, V lost 6 bases, and 16 bases had no gene match. Germline CDR1 SGHKS, CDR2 YYEKEE (reference sequence). The CDR3 totals 16 residues. The CDR3 nucleotides read TGTGCCAGCACCAAAACGGCGGCGGGGGGTGCAAATACGCAGTATTTT. Its translation is CASTKTAAGGANTQYF. Based on the CDR3 plus reference TRBV5-5 and TRBJ2-3, the full variable domain is DAGVTQSPTHLIKTRGQQVTLRCSPISGHKSVSWYQQVLGQGPQFIFQYYEKEERGRGNFPDRFSARQFPNYSSELNVNALLLGDSALYLCASTKTAAGGANTQYFGPGTRLTVL.

This clone was detected only once. This chain uses TRBV6-5 with TRBJ1-2; 7 bases fit TRBD1. Germline lookup yields CDR1 MNHEY and CDR2 SVGAGI. J gave up 4 bases and V 2 bases, and 4 bases lay outside the gene matches. CDR3 length: 14 residues. CDR3 protein: CASSYPGQTYGYTF. The CDR3 DNA reads TGTGCCAGCAGTTACCCGGGACAGACCTATGGCTACACCTTC.

This chain joins TRBV29-1 and TRBJ2-2; 10 nucleotides agree with TRBD2. The germline gives CDR1 SQVTM, CDR2 ANQGSEA. The CDR3 loop spans 15 amino acids. V trimming: 5 bases; J trimming: 4 bases; junction bases outside the gene matches: 7. The CDR3 spells CSVQAGGPVTGELFF. The CDR3 DNA reads as TGCAGCGTTCAAGCGGGAGGGCCGGTCACCGGGGAGCTGTTTTTT.

This sequence joins TRBV27 and TRBJ2-3, with 8 bases matching TRBD2. This CDR3 spans 15 amino acids. Trimming cost V 7 bases and J 5 bases; bases outside gene matches: 11. Looked up from germline, CDR1 is MNHEY and CDR2 is SMNVEV (reference sequence). The chain's CDR3 is CASTARRGGIDTQYF. The CDR3 coding sequence is TGTGCCAGCACTGCCCGACGGGGGGGGATAGATACGCAGTATTTT.

The V gene is TRBV11-2, the J gene TRBJ1-2; TRBD1 agrees at 7 bases. The CDR3 is 16 amino acids. With V trimmed by 7 bases and J by 4 bases, 15 bases remained unmatched. The germline V gene encodes CDR1 SGHAT and CDR2 FQNNGV. CDR3 nucleotides: TGTGCCAGCATCGGATATCAGGGGGGAGTCTCCTATGGCTACACCTTC. Its protein is CASIGYQGGVSYGYTF.

This rearrangement joins TRBV2 to TRBJ1-5; 8 bases match TRBD1. Germline CDR1 SNHLY, CDR2 FYNNEI. The CDR3 is made up of 14 amino acids. V shed 6 bases and J 4 bases; nucleotides not matched to a gene: 5. CDR3 coding DNA: TGTGCCAGCAGCCCGGACAGGGCAAATCAGCCCCAGCATTTT. It is translated as CASSPDRANQPQHF. Combining the CDR3 with reference TRBV2 and TRBJ1-5 gives the whole variable domain EPEVTQTPSHQVTQMGQEVILRCVPISNHLYFYWYRQILGQKVEFLVSFYNNEISEKSEIFDDQFSVERPDGSNFTLKIRSTKLEDSAMYFCASSPDRANQPQHFGDGTRLSIL.

The table lists this clone with a count of one. J is TRBJ1-5 and V is TRBV6-5, with D tentatively TRBD1 (5 bases). The CDR3 runs 16 residues. Trimming took 2 bases from V and 3 from J, leaving 14 bases between them. Per germline, CDR1 MNHEY and CDR2 SVGAGI. The CDR3 reads CASSYRLPGINQPQHF. CDR3 sequence (DNA): TGTGCCAGCAGTTACCGCCTGCCAGGGATCAATCAGCCCCAGCATTTT.

The chain couples TRBV10-1 to TRBJ2-7; 9 bases match TRBD2. Germline V gene lookup returns CDR1 WNHNN and CDR2 SYGVQD (reference sequence). The CDR3 spans 14 residues. With V trimmed by 5 bases and J by 6 bases, 8 bases remained unmatched. The CDR3 here is CASSPLAGRSEQYF. DNA for the CDR3: TGCGCCAGCAGTCCACTAGCGGGTCGCTCCGAGCAGTACTTC.

In this sample, this clone turned up once. The CDR3 loop reads CASSISQGAYQPQHF. Written as DNA, the CDR3 is TGTGCCAGTAGTATCTCCCAGGGGGCCTATCAGCCCCAGCATTTT. J is TRBJ1-5 and V is TRBV19, with TRBD1 matching over 8 bases. CDR1 is LNHDA, CDR2 SQIVND, per germline (reference sequence). With 3 bases clipped from V and 5 bases from J, the junction kept 6 bases outside the gene matches. This CDR3 comprises 15 residues.

The V and J genes are TRBV30 and TRBJ2-5, with D unclear. Germline assignment: CDR1 GTSNPN and CDR2 SVGIG (reference sequence). Deletions cut 4 bases from V and 2 bases from J, with 14 bases between. The CDR3 is 14 residues long. The DNA of the CDR3 is TGTGCCTGGAACTACGGCGGCAGTCAAGAGACCCAGTACTTC. Amino acid sequence: CAWNYGGSQETQYF. Full variable domain (remainder filled in from reference TRBV30 and TRBJ2-5): SQTIHQWPATLVQPVGSPLSLECTVEGTSNPNLYWYRQAAGRGLQLLFYSVGIGQISSEVPQNLSASRPQDRQFILSSKKLLLSDSGFYLCAWNYGGSQETQYFGPGTRLLVL.

The table lists this clone with a few counts. The DNA for the CDR3 is TGTGCCTGGAGATTCCTGGGACAGGGTGACCGGGAGCAGTACTTC. Its protein product is CAWRFLGQGDREQYF. The V and J genes are TRBV30 and TRBJ2-7; 9 bases agree with TRBD1. Unmatched junction bases numbered 13, after V lost 3 bases and J lost 7 bases. The CDR3 extends over 15 amino acids. Germline V CDR1 and CDR2: GTSNPN, SVGIG (reference sequence).

This clone has more than one count but fewer than ten. This sequence joins TRBV30 and TRBJ1-6; tentative D call: TRBD1 (6 bases). Germline-derived CDR1 and CDR2 are GTSNPN and SVGIG (reference sequence). CDR3 length equals 14 residues. The germline V and J ends were trimmed by 0 bases and 8 bases, with 11 bases remaining between them. The DNA of the CDR3 is TGTGCCTGGAGTGTACAGAACAGGGATTCACCCCTCCACTTT. It codes for CAWSVQNRDSPLHF.